This entry is about one T cell receptor beta chain. This clonotype was counted only a few times. Its antigen remains undetermined. Base quality data are lacking; no much larger clone is found one base away. After removal of 3 bases from V and 6 bases from J, the junction retains 14 bases not matched to a gene. According to the germline V gene (reference sequence), CDR1 reads DFQATT and CDR2 reads SNEGSKA. The CDR3 sequence holds 16 residues, the cysteine and phenylalanine included. Just the 48-base CDR3 DNA is kept, in frame starting at base 1. The data originate from a study of response to subunit inactivated influenza vaccine (dated by TCRdb to between 2018 and 2020). Concerning the study at large: To follow how T cells responded to a trivalent subunit inactivated influenza vaccine, the researchers relied on deep quantitative profiling of the T cell receptor repertoire.

Libraries were made using RT-PCR. Sequencing was performed on an Illumina HiSeq 2500. Using fastp trimming at Q25 and MiXCR clonotype assembly, TCRdb reanalyzed the public sequencing data and kept in-frame beta chains. For every CDR3 protein sequence, its rows merge into one entry that carries the most common genes and DNA. The sample has 650,000 or so distinct CDR3 sequences on record, 12% to 15% of them singletons. The ten largest clones represent around 7.6% of the sample. Points the paper makes about the study in general: According to the authors, only a limited number of new T cells may be recruited by each seasonal influenza vaccination.

The chain links TRBV20-1 with TRBJ2-5, with 9 bases matching TRBD2. Specimen: PBMCs from blood, collected less than 15 days before vaccination. This sequence originates from a man aged 45-65 years who received an inactivated influenza vaccine. Donor details come from another sample of the same person, matched by shared clones. The CDR3 protein sequence reads: CSASGLAGGRQKTQYF. The base sequence is TGCAGTGCTAGTGGTTTGGCGGGGGGGCGGCAAAAGACCCAGTACTTC.